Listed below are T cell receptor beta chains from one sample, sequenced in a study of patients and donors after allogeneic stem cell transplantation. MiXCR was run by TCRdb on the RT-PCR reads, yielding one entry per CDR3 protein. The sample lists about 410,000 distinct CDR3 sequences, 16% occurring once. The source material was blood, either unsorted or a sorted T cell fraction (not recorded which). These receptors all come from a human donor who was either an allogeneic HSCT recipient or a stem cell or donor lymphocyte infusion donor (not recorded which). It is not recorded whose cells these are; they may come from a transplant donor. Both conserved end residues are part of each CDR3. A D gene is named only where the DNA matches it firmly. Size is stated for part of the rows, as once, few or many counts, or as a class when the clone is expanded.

CDR3aa: CAWSWSGGEQFF; CDR3nt: TGTGCCTGGAGTTGGAGCGGGGGTGAGCAGTTCTTC; v_gene: TRBV30; abundance: NA; d_gene: TRBD2; j_gene: TRBJ2-1
CDR3aa: CASSATGSSGANVLTF; CDR3nt: TGTGCCAGCAGCGCGACAGGTTCCTCTGGGGCCAACGTCCTGACTTTC; v_gene: TRBV3-1; abundance: NA; d_gene: NA; j_gene: TRBJ2-6
CDR3aa: CAISGRERNEQFF; CDR3nt: TGTGCCATCAGTGGGCGGGAGAGAAATGAGCAGTTCTTC; v_gene: TRBV10-3; abundance: NA; d_gene: TRBD2; j_gene: TRBJ2-1
CDR3aa: CASSAGGGGRRTDTQYF; CDR3nt: TGCGCCAGCAGCGCCGGGGGTGGCGGGAGACGCACAGATACGCAGTATTTT; v_gene: TRBV5-1; abundance: NA; d_gene: TRBD2; j_gene: TRBJ2-3
CDR3aa: CASSLPGGKTYEQYF; CDR3nt: TGTGCCAGCAGCTTACCAGGGGGAAAGACCTACGAGCAGTACTTC; v_gene: TRBV7-9; abundance: NA; d_gene: TRBD1; j_gene: TRBJ2-7
CDR3aa: CASSIGGLEAFF; CDR3nt: TGTGCCAGTAGTATTGGGGGGCTGGAAGCTTTCTTT; v_gene: TRBV19; abundance: few; d_gene: NA; j_gene: TRBJ1-1
CDR3aa: CSAPRGRNYNEQFF; CDR3nt: TGCAGTGCCCCACGGGGGAGAAACTACAATGAGCAGTTCTTC; v_gene: TRBV20-1; abundance: NA; d_gene: NA; j_gene: TRBJ2-1
CDR3aa: CASSEGGNQPQHF; CDR3nt: TGTGCCAGCAGTGAAGGGGGCAATCAGCCCCAGCATTTT; v_gene: TRBV27; abundance: few; d_gene: NA; j_gene: TRBJ1-5
CDR3aa: CASSLGRALGYNEQFF; CDR3nt: TGTGCCAGCAGCTTAGGAAGAGCGCTGGGGTACAATGAGCAGTTCTTC; v_gene: TRBV7-8; abundance: few; d_gene: NA; j_gene: TRBJ2-1
CDR3aa: CATSDYYEQYF; CDR3nt: TGTGCCACCAGTGACTACTACGAGCAGTACTTC; v_gene: TRBV24-1; abundance: few; d_gene: NA; j_gene: TRBJ2-7
CDR3aa: CASSPLSTSGTEQYF; CDR3nt: TGTGCCAGCAGCCCTCTTTCTACTAGCGGGACCGAGCAGTACTTC; v_gene: TRBV7-9; abundance: NA; d_gene: TRBD2; j_gene: TRBJ2-7
CDR3aa: CASSQGTSGGWETQYF; CDR3nt: TGTGCCAGCAGCCAAGGGACTAGCGGGGGGTGGGAGACCCAGTACTTC; v_gene: TRBV3-1; abundance: NA; d_gene: TRBD2; j_gene: TRBJ2-5
CDR3aa: CATGLAGADAEQFF; CDR3nt: TGTGCCACCGGACTAGCGGGAGCTGATGCTGAGCAGTTCTTC; v_gene: TRBV10-3; abundance: few; d_gene: TRBD2; j_gene: TRBJ2-1
CDR3aa: CASSDQLGGKNIQYF; CDR3nt: TGTGCCAGCAGTGATCAACTCGGGGGAAAAAACATTCAGTACTTC; v_gene: TRBV25-1; abundance: few; d_gene: NA; j_gene: TRBJ2-4
CDR3aa: CASSLMTSGNEQFF; CDR3nt: TGTGCCAGCAGCTTAATGACTAGCGGCAATGAGCAGTTCTTC; v_gene: TRBV7-3; abundance: NA; d_gene: TRBD2; j_gene: TRBJ2-1
CDR3aa: CATSEARLSTDTQYF; CDR3nt: TGTGCCACCAGTGAGGCGCGTCTTAGCACAGATACGCAGTATTTT; v_gene: TRBV24-1; abundance: few; d_gene: NA; j_gene: TRBJ2-3
CDR3aa: CASNRLAGGSTDTQYF; CDR3nt: TGTGCCAGCAACAGACTAGCGGGGGGGAGCACAGATACGCAGTATTTT; v_gene: TRBV9; abundance: NA; d_gene: TRBD2; j_gene: TRBJ2-3
CDR3aa: CASRTVAGYKYEQYF; CDR3nt: TGTGCCAGCAGAACCGTAGCGGGATATAAGTACGAGCAGTACTTC; v_gene: TRBV27; abundance: NA; d_gene: TRBD2; j_gene: TRBJ2-7
CDR3aa: CASSIGDSTGAYEQYF; CDR3nt: TGTGCCAGTAGTATCGGGGATTCGACAGGAGCTTACGAGCAGTACTTC; v_gene: TRBV19; abundance: few; d_gene: NA; j_gene: TRBJ2-7
CDR3aa: CAISAPRAGVTGELFF; CDR3nt: TGTGCCATCAGTGCCCCCCGAGCGGGAGTCACCGGGGAGCTGTTTTTT; v_gene: TRBV10-3; abundance: NA; d_gene: TRBD2; j_gene: TRBJ2-2
CDR3aa: CASSPRTGGLAGELFF; CDR3nt: TGCGCCAGCAGCCCCCGGACAGGGGGCTTGGCCGGGGAGCTGTTTTTT; v_gene: TRBV4-3; abundance: NA; d_gene: TRBD1; j_gene: TRBJ2-2
CDR3aa: CASSRFSGGIYNEQFF; CDR3nt: TGTGCCAGCAGCCGATTTAGCGGGGGAATCTACAATGAGCAGTTCTTC; v_gene: TRBV7-8; abundance: many; d_gene: TRBD2; j_gene: TRBJ2-1
CDR3aa: CASSLSGTPRLGPQHF; CDR3nt: TGTGCCAGCAGCTTATCCGGGACCCCCCGATTAGGGCCCCAGCATTTT; v_gene: TRBV5-5; abundance: few; d_gene: NA; j_gene: TRBJ1-5
CDR3aa: CASRIAGGPRNEQFF; CDR3nt: TGTGCCAGCAGAATAGCGGGGGGGCCTCGCAATGAGCAGTTCTTC; v_gene: TRBV12-3/TRBV12-4; abundance: few; d_gene: TRBD2; j_gene: TRBJ2-1
CDR3aa: CASSLEYNYGYTF; CDR3nt: TGTGCCAGCAGCTTAGAATATAACTATGGCTACACCTTC; v_gene: TRBV7-9; abundance: NA; d_gene: NA; j_gene: TRBJ1-2
CDR3aa: CASSPQGLGRDTEAFF; CDR3nt: TGCGCCAGCAGCCCCCAGGGGTTGGGGCGAGACACTGAAGCTTTCTTT; v_gene: TRBV5-1; abundance: few; d_gene: NA; j_gene: TRBJ1-1
CDR3aa: CASSLYKPSYNEQFF; CDR3nt: TGTGCCAGCAGTTTATACAAACCCTCCTACAATGAGCAGTTCTTC; v_gene: TRBV12-3/TRBV12-4; abundance: many; d_gene: NA; j_gene: TRBJ2-1
CDR3aa: CSARDSRALGDTQYF; CDR3nt: TGCAGTGCTAGAGATAGTAGAGCTCTTGGAGATACGCAGTATTTT; v_gene: TRBV20-1; abundance: few; d_gene: NA; j_gene: TRBJ2-3
CDR3aa: CASSRGFGTATMSAQFF; CDR3nt: TGTGCCAGCAGCCGGGGGTTTGGTACTGCTACAATGAGCGCGCAGTTCTTC; v_gene: TRBV7-9; abundance: few; d_gene: NA; j_gene: TRBJ2-1
CDR3aa: CASSSRDRGEQFF; CDR3nt: TGTGCCAGCAGCTCCCGGGACCGGGGAGAGCAGTTCTTC; v_gene: TRBV11-2; abundance: few; d_gene: NA; j_gene: TRBJ2-1
CDR3aa: CASSLLGQGSRSGYTF; CDR3nt: TGCGCCAGCAGCCTCCTGGGACAGGGGTCTAGGAGTGGCTACACCTTC; v_gene: TRBV5-1; abundance: NA; d_gene: TRBD1; j_gene: TRBJ1-2
CDR3aa: CASSYSWDFPYEQYF; CDR3nt: TGTGCCAGCAGTTACTCGTGGGACTTTCCCTACGAGCAGTACTTC; v_gene: TRBV6-5; abundance: NA; d_gene: NA; j_gene: TRBJ2-7
CDR3aa: CASRPHYLGQGRVYEQYF; CDR3nt: TGTGCCAGCAGGCCACACTACCTGGGACAGGGAAGGGTCTACGAGCAGTACTTC; v_gene: TRBV6-1; abundance: NA; d_gene: TRBD1; j_gene: TRBJ2-7
CDR3aa: CASSLRGHGRETQYF; CDR3nt: TGTGCCAGCAGCTTAAGGGGGCATGGGAGAGAGACCCAGTACTTC; v_gene: TRBV7-3; abundance: NA; d_gene: NA; j_gene: TRBJ2-5
CDR3aa: CASSLRPGNGGVDTQYF; CDR3nt: TGTGCCAGCAGTTTAAGGCCGGGGAATGGGGGGGTAGATACGCAGTATTTT; v_gene: TRBV12-3/TRBV12-4; abundance: NA; d_gene: TRBD2; j_gene: TRBJ2-3
CDR3aa: CASSVQDRSAYNEQFF; CDR3nt: TGTGCCAGCAGCGTCCAGGACAGGTCCGCCTACAATGAGCAGTTCTTC; v_gene: TRBV9; abundance: NA; d_gene: TRBD1; j_gene: TRBJ2-1
CDR3aa: CASSLERASGNTIYF; CDR3nt: TGCGCCAGCAGCTTGGAACGGGCCTCTGGAAACACCATATATTTT; v_gene: TRBV5-1; abundance: many; d_gene: NA; j_gene: TRBJ1-3
CDR3aa: CATSFPGQGNREKLFF; CDR3nt: TGTGCCACCAGCTTTCCGGGACAGGGGAATCGTGAAAAACTGTTTTTT; v_gene: TRBV15; abundance: NA; d_gene: TRBD1; j_gene: TRBJ1-4
CDR3aa: CASSLGTGSPLHF; CDR3nt: TGCGCCAGCAGCTTGGGTACAGGATCACCCCTCCACTTT; v_gene: TRBV5-1; abundance: NA; d_gene: NA; j_gene: TRBJ1-6
CDR3aa: CSARENRVPETQYF; CDR3nt: TGCAGTGCTAGAGAAAACAGGGTTCCAGAGACCCAGTACTTC; v_gene: TRBV20-1; abundance: NA; d_gene: NA; j_gene: TRBJ2-5
CDR3aa: CASSQDPDRAWQPQHF; CDR3nt: TGCGCCAGCAGCCAAGATCCCGACAGGGCATGGCAGCCCCAGCATTTT; v_gene: TRBV4-1; abundance: NA; d_gene: TRBD1; j_gene: TRBJ1-5
CDR3aa: CASTQGQSRGQFF; CDR3nt: TGTGCCAGCACCCAGGGACAGTCTAGGGGTCAGTTCTTC; v_gene: TRBV12-3/TRBV12-4; abundance: many; d_gene: TRBD1; j_gene: TRBJ2-1
CDR3aa: CASSERGRKGNTIYF; CDR3nt: TGTGCCAGCAGTGAGAGAGGTCGGAAAGGAAACACCATATATTTT; v_gene: TRBV12-3/TRBV12-4; abundance: NA; d_gene: NA; j_gene: TRBJ1-3
CDR3aa: CASALQGLAGEQYF; CDR3nt: TGTGCCAGCGCCCTACAGGGGTTGGCCGGCGAGCAGTACTTC; v_gene: TRBV6-1; abundance: few; d_gene: TRBD1; j_gene: TRBJ2-7
CDR3aa: CASSLGGGLAGGPSTYEQYF; CDR3nt: TGTGCCAGCAGCTTAGGCGGGGGACTAGCGGGAGGGCCTTCCACCTACGAGCAGTACTTC; v_gene: TRBV11-1; abundance: NA; d_gene: TRBD2; j_gene: TRBJ2-7
CDR3aa: CASSFRDSNQPQHF; CDR3nt: TGTGCCAGCAGCTTCCGGGACAGCAATCAGCCCCAGCATTTT; v_gene: TRBV5-6; abundance: many; d_gene: NA; j_gene: TRBJ1-5
CDR3aa: CAISESASEDTQYF; CDR3nt: TGTGCCATCAGTGAGTCGGCTAGCGAAGATACGCAGTATTTT; v_gene: TRBV10-3; abundance: many; d_gene: NA; j_gene: TRBJ2-3
CDR3aa: CATSEAGRGTQYF; CDR3nt: TGTGCCACCAGTGAGGCCGGACGGGGTACGCAGTATTTT; v_gene: TRBV24-1; abundance: many; d_gene: NA; j_gene: TRBJ2-3
CDR3aa: CASSLEGRRNTEAFF; CDR3nt: TGTGCCAGCAGCTTAGAGGGGCGGAGGAACACTGAAGCTTTCTTT; v_gene: TRBV7-2; abundance: few; d_gene: NA; j_gene: TRBJ1-1
CDR3aa: CASRKGTSGQGRIAFF; CDR3nt: TGTGCCAGCAGAAAGGGGACGTCGGGACAGGGAAGGATCGCTTTCTTT; v_gene: TRBV7-2; abundance: few; d_gene: TRBD1; j_gene: TRBJ1-1
CDR3aa: CASSFGRNPDEQYF; CDR3nt: TGTGCCAGCAGTTTCGGCAGGAACCCTGACGAGCAGTACTTC; v_gene: TRBV12-3/TRBV12-4; abundance: few; d_gene: NA; j_gene: TRBJ2-7
CDR3aa: CASSYWGTEQYF; CDR3nt: TGTGCCAGCAGTTACTGGGGGACCGAGCAGTACTTC; v_gene: TRBV6-5; abundance: NA; d_gene: NA; j_gene: TRBJ2-7
CDR3aa: CAKKEGPSYEQYF; CDR3nt: TGTGCCAAGAAGGAGGGGCCATCCTACGAGCAGTACTTC; v_gene: TRBV7-9; abundance: few; d_gene: NA; j_gene: TRBJ2-7
CDR3aa: CASSLDARSGYTF; CDR3nt: TGCGCCAGCAGTCTTGACGCCCGTAGTGGCTACACCTTC; v_gene: TRBV5-1; abundance: NA; d_gene: NA; j_gene: TRBJ1-2
CDR3aa: CASSFRTLGTGELFF; CDR3nt: TGCGCCAGCAGCTTTCGCACCCTGGGGACCGGGGAGCTGTTTTTT; v_gene: TRBV5-1; abundance: NA; d_gene: NA; j_gene: TRBJ2-2
CDR3aa: CASSLEARVAEAFF; CDR3nt: TGTGCCAGCAGCTTAGAAGCCAGGGTCGCTGAAGCTTTCTTT; v_gene: TRBV7-9; abundance: NA; d_gene: NA; j_gene: TRBJ1-1
CDR3aa: CASSFHLQETQYF; CDR3nt: TGTGCCAGCAGCTTCCACCTACAAGAGACCCAGTACTTC; v_gene: TRBV7-9; abundance: NA; d_gene: NA; j_gene: TRBJ2-5
CDR3aa: CASSSAGTIPYEQYF; CDR3nt: TGTGCCAGCAGCTCGGCCGGGACTATACCCTACGAGCAGTACTTC; v_gene: TRBV5-4; abundance: NA; d_gene: TRBD2; j_gene: TRBJ2-7
CDR3aa: CASSLFYAGELFF; CDR3nt: TGTGCCAGCAGCTTATTTTATGCCGGGGAGCTGTTTTTT; v_gene: TRBV7-9; abundance: many; d_gene: NA; j_gene: TRBJ2-2
CDR3aa: CSARITRLDRKGETQYF; CDR3nt: TGCAGTGCTAGAATTACCCGACTCGACAGGAAGGGAGAGACCCAGTACTTC; v_gene: TRBV20-1; abundance: few; d_gene: NA; j_gene: TRBJ2-5